Presented here are 17 T cell receptor beta chains from one specimen sequenced in a study of blood T cell repertoires in COVID-19. Sequenced by immunoSEQ multiplex PCR; TCRdb stores in-frame clones only, minus some. In the table there are around 700,000 clones, about 90% of which are singletons. Input material: peripheral blood. The source of these receptors is a woman between 18 and 30 years old with acute or convalescent COVID-19.

This clone was counted once. The V call is TRBV2, the J call TRBJ1-1, with D possibly being TRBD1 (6 bases). CDR1 is SNHLY and CDR2 is FYNNEI in the germline V gene. With 1 base removed from V and 1 base from J, the gap between germline ends came to 19 bases. This CDR3 has 18 amino acids. The CDR3 is CASSEVWGYRAANTEAFF. CDR3 DNA: TGTGCCAGCAGTGAAGTTTGGGGGTACAGGGCCGCGAACACTGAAGCTTTCTTT.

The chain links TRBV19 to TRBJ1-1, with 11 bases lining up with TRBD1. The CDR3 runs to 15 residues. Germline V lookup: CDR1 LNHDA, CDR2 SQIVND (reference sequence). V dropped 3 bases and J dropped 6; count of bases not matched to a gene: 6. The CDR3 DNA is TGTGCCAGTAGTATGGACAGGGGGCGCAGCCCTGAAGCTTTCTTT. Translation: CASSMDRGRSPEAFF.

The rearrangement uses TRBV3-1 (or the pseudogene TRBV3-2) and TRBJ2-5; D call uncertain. The CDR3 runs to 12 residues. V shed 2 bases and J shed 7 bases, with 8 bases lying between them. Germline loops: CDR1 LGHDT, CDR2 YNNKEL (reference sequence). This CDR3 is CASSQIVVTQYF. DNA of the CDR3: TGTGCCAGCAGCCAAATAGTCGTGACCCAGTACTTC.

This clone was recorded a few times. V gene TRBV29-1 combines with J gene TRBJ1-4, with no clear D. The CDR3 is made up of 12 amino acids. Per the germline V gene, CDR1 is SQVTM and CDR2 is ANQGSEA. V lost 7 bases to trimming and J lost 6 bases, with 12 bases between them. The CDR3 is CSASPGYEKLFF. The CDR3, as DNA: TGCAGCGCCTCACCGGGATATGAAAAACTGTTTTTT.

The chain uses TRBV19 and TRBJ1-2; 7 bases align to TRBD1. Germline V gene lookup returns CDR1 LNHDA and CDR2 SQIVND (reference sequence). V shed 0 bases and J 6 bases; nucleotides not matched to a gene: 1. The CDR3 is made up of 13 amino acids. CDR3 protein: CASSIETGDGYTF. For the CDR3, the DNA is TGTGCCAGTAGTATAGAAACAGGGGATGGCTACACCTTC.

The chain couples TRBV5-1 to TRBJ1-1; TRBD1 agrees at 10 bases. Germline values: CDR1 SGHRS, CDR2 YFSETQ. The CDR3 is 17 residues long. The junction had 10 bases not matched to a gene; V was cut back by 5 bases and J by 0 bases. The CDR3 sequence is CASRPTGTGVMNTEAFF. CDR3 DNA: TGCGCCAGCAGGCCTACCGGGACAGGGGTTATGAACACTGAAGCTTTCTTT.

This sequence joins TRBV6-1 and TRBJ1-2; TRBD1 aligns across 9 bases. There are 15 residues in the CDR3. V lost 3 bases, J lost 4 bases, and 6 bases stayed unmatched. The germline V gene has CDR1 MNHNS and CDR2 SASEGT. CDR3 amino acids: CASSDPGQGVYGYTF. CDR3 bases: TGTGCCAGCAGTGATCCGGGACAGGGCGTCTATGGCTACACCTTC.

The chain joins TRBV18 to TRBJ1-2; D is undetermined. Trimming took off 3 bases at V and 4 bases at J, with 21 bases between the two ends. The CDR3 covers 17 residues. Looked up from germline, CDR1 is KGHSH and CDR2 is LQKENI. In DNA form, the CDR3 reads TGTGCCAGCTCACCCCCTAGGTATGAGGGCCTGGGCTATGGCTACACCTTC. Its translation is CASSPPRYEGLGYGYTF. Together with reference TRBV18 and TRBJ1-2, the CDR3 gives the full variable domain: NAGVMQNPRHLVRRRGQEARLRCSPMKGHSHVYWYRQLPEEGLKFMVYLQKENIIDESGMPKERFSAEFPKEGPSILRIQQVVRGDSAAYFCASSPPRYEGLGYGYTFGSGTRLTVV.

V gene TRBV6-5 combines with J gene TRBJ1-1; D remains unclear. The CDR3 is 14 amino acids. V gave up 9 bases and J gave up 2 bases, with 16 bases separating them. Germline assignment: CDR1 MNHEY and CDR2 SVGAGI. The CDR3 DNA follows: TGTGCCAGTTCTCGGGGATCCGGTAACACTGAAGCTTTCTTT. Translation gives CASSRGSGNTEAFF.

This chain joins TRBV25-1 and TRBJ1-5; 12 nucleotides align to TRBD1. The junction had 3 bases not matched to a gene; V was cut back by 2 bases and J by 7 bases. CDR3 length: 15 residues. Germline V CDR1 and CDR2: MGHDK, SYGVNS. The CDR3 region has the DNA TGTGCCAGCAGTGAAGGGACAGGGGGCGGCCAGCCCCAGCATTTT. Protein: CASSEGTGGGQPQHF.

The chain couples TRBV24-1 to TRBJ2-1; 9 nucleotides align to TRBD2. CDR1 and CDR2 from the germline V gene are KGHDR and SFDVKD. V lost 1 base to trimming and J lost 5 bases; unmatched junction nucleotides: 5. The CDR3 spans 16 residues. The CDR3 bases are TGTGCCACCAGTGATTTCGGCGGGAGGGGCAACAATGAGCAGTTCTTC. Translating gives CATSDFGGRGNNEQFF.

This clone has a single count. The V gene is TRBV19, the J gene TRBJ1-5, with D maybe TRBD1 (6 bases). Germline CDR1 and CDR2: LNHDA and SQIVND (reference sequence). CDR3 length: 16 amino acids. V lost 5 bases and J lost 0, with 14 bases in between. The CDR3 loop reads CASSPRTVSSNQPQHF. DNA for the CDR3: TGTGCCAGTAGTCCGAGGACAGTTTCTAGCAATCAGCCCCAGCATTTT.

This clone occurred a few times. The J gene is TRBJ1-1, the V gene TRBV4-1; no reliable D call. With 1 base removed from V and 5 bases from J, the gap between germline ends came to 5 bases. CDR1 MGHRA and CDR2 YSYEKL come from the germline V gene. The CDR3 has 12 amino acids. The DNA of the CDR3 is TGCGCCAGCAGCCAAGTTCCTACTGAAGCTTTCTTT. As protein: CASSQVPTEAFF.

This chain uses TRBV5-6 with TRBJ1-2; possibly TRBD1 for D (6 bases). There are 16 residues in the CDR3. The V end lost 3 bases, the J end lost 3 bases, and 18 bases lay between the germline ends. The germline V gene encodes CDR1 SGHDT and CDR2 YYEEEE. The CDR3 sequence: CASSSNLQGGDYGYTF. CDR3 DNA sequence: TGTGCCAGCAGCTCTAACTTACAGGGCGGCGACTATGGCTACACCTTC.

This clone has a single count. The CDR3 region is CASSFRGGGPPYNEQFF. The CDR3 DNA reads TGTGCCAGCAGTTTCCGTGGTGGAGGTCCCCCATACAATGAGCAGTTCTTC. The chain combines TRBV6-2 or TRBV6-3 with TRBJ2-1, with D tentatively TRBD2 (5 bases). CDR3 length: 17 amino acids. The germline CDR1 and CDR2 sequences are MNHEY and SVGEGT. Trimming left V 4 bases short and J 4 bases short, with 20 bases between.

This chain links TRBV5-5 with TRBJ1-1; D remains ambiguous. The CDR3 is 12 residues long. Per the germline V gene, CDR1 is SGHKS and CDR2 is YYEKEE (reference sequence). Trimming shortened V by 0 bases and J by 6 bases, and 6 bases separated the two germline ends. The chain's CDR3 is CASSLGPPEAFF. In DNA form, the CDR3 reads TGTGCCAGCAGCTTGGGTCCTCCTGAAGCTTTCTTT.

The J gene is TRBJ1-2, the V gene TRBV29-1; 8 nucleotides match TRBD1. CDR3 length equals 12 residues. After removal of 3 bases from V and 9 bases from J, the junction contained 6 bases not matched to a gene. Germline V gene data show CDR1 as SQVTM and CDR2 as ANQGSEA. The CDR3 sequence: CSVETTGGSYTF. In DNA form, the CDR3 reads TGCAGCGTTGAGACTACAGGGGGGAGCTACACCTTC.